These T cell receptor beta chains were read from a single sample in a study of early T cells in non-severe SARS-CoV-2 infection. TCRdb fed the 5' RACE reads into MiXCR, producing one record per CDR3 protein. The data contain around 50,000 distinct CDR3 sequences, over 3.5% of them seen just once; the ten biggest clones take up around 6%. Sequencing was performed on whole blood. The receptor source for this set is an adult who was a healthcare worker with PCR-confirmed SARS-CoV-2 infection or an uninfected control (not recorded which). Each CDR3 is given with its conserved first and last residue. D genes are given only for firm matches. Only part of the rows carry a size: once, few, many, or a class if the clone is expanded.

V gene: TRBV20-1; J gene: TRBJ2-3; D gene: TRBD2; clone size: many; CDR3 protein: CSVPGLAGGTDTQYF; CDR3 DNA: TGCAGTGTCCCGGGACTAGCGGGAGGGACAGATACGCAGTATTTT
V gene: TRBV7-3; J gene: TRBJ2-1; D gene: TRBD1; clone size: many; CDR3 protein: CASSLGTGNNEQFF; CDR3 DNA: TGTGCCAGCAGCTTAGGGACAGGAAACAATGAGCAGTTCTTC
V gene: TRBV6-2/TRBV6-3; J gene: TRBJ2-3; D gene: -; clone size: many; CDR3 protein: CASGSTDTQYF; CDR3 DNA: TGTGCCAGCGGAAGCACAGATACGCAGTATTTT
V gene: TRBV10-2; J gene: TRBJ1-1; D gene: TRBD1; clone size: many; CDR3 protein: CASSEYQGAEEAFF; CDR3 DNA: TGCGCCAGCAGTGAGTACCAGGGGGCCGAAGAAGCTTTCTTT
V gene: TRBV27; J gene: TRBJ1-2; D gene: TRBD1; clone size: -; CDR3 protein: CASSPLGQGIYGYTF; CDR3 DNA: TGTGCCAGCAGTCCGCTCGGACAGGGAATCTATGGCTACACCTTC
V gene: TRBV9; J gene: TRBJ2-2; D gene: -; clone size: many; CDR3 protein: CASSVDSGAGELFF; CDR3 DNA: TGTGCCAGCAGCGTAGACTCAGGGGCCGGGGAGCTGTTTTTT
V gene: TRBV5-5; J gene: TRBJ1-6; D gene: -; clone size: many; CDR3 protein: CASSTGGSSSPLHF; CDR3 DNA: TGTGCCAGCAGCACCGGAGGGTCAAGTTCACCCCTCCACTTT
V gene: TRBV19; J gene: TRBJ2-5; D gene: -; clone size: -; CDR3 protein: CASSITSRETQYF; CDR3 DNA: TGTGCCAGTAGTATTACAAGTCGGGAGACCCAGTACTTC
V gene: TRBV20-1; J gene: TRBJ2-1; D gene: TRBD2; clone size: many; CDR3 protein: CSATSGPYNEQFF; CDR3 DNA: TGCAGTGCTACTAGCGGACCCTACAATGAGCAGTTCTTC
V gene: TRBV7-3; J gene: TRBJ2-4; D gene: -; clone size: few; CDR3 protein: CASSASGVEDIQYF; CDR3 DNA: TGTGCCAGCAGCGCATCGGGGGTCGAGGACATTCAGTACTTC
V gene: TRBV7-8; J gene: TRBJ1-1; D gene: -; clone size: many; CDR3 protein: CASSLLRTVNTEAFF; CDR3 DNA: TGTGCCAGCAGCTTACTCAGGACAGTCAACACTGAAGCTTTCTTT
V gene: TRBV20-1; J gene: TRBJ1-1; D gene: -; clone size: many; CDR3 protein: CSARDLTEAFF; CDR3 DNA: TGCAGTGCTAGAGATCTAACTGAAGCTTTCTTT
V gene: TRBV6-5; J gene: TRBJ2-7; D gene: TRBD1; clone size: many; CDR3 protein: CASSRQGSNEQYF; CDR3 DNA: TGTGCCAGCAGTAGACAGGGGTCCAACGAGCAGTACTTC
V gene: TRBV20-1; J gene: TRBJ1-6; D gene: TRBD1; clone size: -; CDR3 protein: CSASQRTGAPLHF; CDR3 DNA: TGCAGTGCTAGTCAACGGACAGGGGCACCCCTCCACTTT
V gene: TRBV11-1; J gene: TRBJ2-6; D gene: -; clone size: many; CDR3 protein: CASSPDRPSGANVLTF; CDR3 DNA: TGTGCCAGCAGTCCGGACAGACCCTCTGGGGCCAACGTCCTGACTTTC
V gene: TRBV7-9; J gene: TRBJ2-7; D gene: -; clone size: few; CDR3 protein: CASSPGDEQYF; CDR3 DNA: TGTGCCAGCAGCCCCGGGGACGAGCAGTACTTC
V gene: TRBV20-1; J gene: TRBJ1-1; D gene: -; clone size: many; CDR3 protein: CSAIRVNTEAFF; CDR3 DNA: TGCAGTGCTATTCGGGTGAACACTGAAGCTTTCTTT
V gene: TRBV12-3/TRBV12-4; J gene: TRBJ2-7; D gene: TRBD1; clone size: many; CDR3 protein: CASSPPGQAKRGQYF; CDR3 DNA: TGTGCCAGCAGTCCCCCCGGACAGGCCAAACGGGGGCAGTACTTC
V gene: TRBV3-1; J gene: TRBJ2-3; D gene: -; clone size: many; CDR3 protein: CASSRADTQYF; CDR3 DNA: TGTGCCAGCAGCCGAGCCGATACGCAGTATTTT
V gene: TRBV20-1; J gene: TRBJ2-5; D gene: -; clone size: many; CDR3 protein: CSAAGASHRIQETQYF; CDR3 DNA: TGCAGTGCCGCTGGGGCTAGCCACAGAATACAAGAGACCCAGTACTTC
V gene: TRBV10-2; J gene: TRBJ2-3; D gene: -; clone size: many; CDR3 protein: CASTRRGDTQYF; CDR3 DNA: TGCGCCAGCACACGAAGAGGTGATACGCAGTATTTT
V gene: TRBV19; J gene: TRBJ2-7; D gene: -; clone size: many; CDR3 protein: CASSDDTGSALYEQYF; CDR3 DNA: TGTGCCAGTAGCGATGACACGGGGTCTGCCCTCTACGAGCAGTACTTC
V gene: TRBV5-4; J gene: TRBJ2-3; D gene: -; clone size: -; CDR3 protein: CASSLIGGISTDTQYF; CDR3 DNA: TGTGCCAGCAGCTTGATCGGGGGCATAAGCACAGATACGCAGTATTTT
V gene: TRBV10-2; J gene: TRBJ1-6; D gene: -; clone size: few; CDR3 protein: CASSELPTGNSPLHF; CDR3 DNA: TGCGCCAGCAGTGAGCTCCCTACAGGGAATTCACCCCTCCACTTT
V gene: TRBV27; J gene: TRBJ1-5; D gene: TRBD1; clone size: many; CDR3 protein: CASSVQGAGNQPQHF; CDR3 DNA: TGTGCCAGCAGTGTACAGGGGGCTGGAAATCAGCCCCAGCATTTT
V gene: TRBV29-1; J gene: TRBJ1-5; D gene: -; clone size: many; CDR3 protein: CSVDQGLGQPQHF; CDR3 DNA: TGCAGCGTTGATCAGGGGCTAGGGCAGCCCCAGCATTTT
V gene: TRBV11-1; J gene: TRBJ2-3; D gene: TRBD1; clone size: many; CDR3 protein: CASSWGQGGTDTQYF; CDR3 DNA: TGTGCCAGCAGCTGGGGACAGGGTGGCACAGATACGCAGTATTTT
V gene: TRBV10-2; J gene: TRBJ2-7; D gene: TRBD2; clone size: -; CDR3 protein: CASSDPRTGLAGYEQYF; CDR3 DNA: TGCGCCAGCAGTGACCCGAGAACCGGACTAGCGGGTTACGAGCAGTACTTC
V gene: TRBV6-1; J gene: TRBJ2-3; D gene: TRBD2; clone size: many; CDR3 protein: CASSEGLATDTQYF; CDR3 DNA: TGTGCCAGCAGTGAAGGACTAGCCACAGATACGCAGTATTTT
V gene: TRBV4-1; J gene: TRBJ2-1; D gene: -; clone size: many; CDR3 protein: CASGHRPGANNEQFF; CDR3 DNA: TGCGCCAGCGGACACCGTCCAGGGGCCAACAATGAGCAGTTCTTC
V gene: TRBV10-3; J gene: TRBJ2-1; D gene: TRBD2; clone size: many; CDR3 protein: CAITSGLAGDKSRYNEQFF; CDR3 DNA: TGTGCCATCACCTCCGGACTAGCGGGAGATAAGAGTAGGTACAATGAGCAGTTCTTC
V gene: TRBV7-9; J gene: TRBJ1-4; D gene: -; clone size: many; CDR3 protein: CASSREWTDNEKLFF; CDR3 DNA: TGTGCCAGCAGCCGTGAGTGGACTGATAATGAAAAACTGTTTTTT
V gene: TRBV6-6; J gene: TRBJ2-3; D gene: TRBD2; clone size: few; CDR3 protein: CATRGGAADTQYF; CDR3 DNA: TGTGCCACCCGGGGGGGGGCCGCAGATACGCAGTATTTT
V gene: TRBV13; J gene: TRBJ1-1; D gene: -; clone size: -; CDR3 protein: CASRYILNTEAFF; CDR3 DNA: TGTGCCAGCAGATATATTTTGAACACTGAAGCTTTCTTT
V gene: TRBV11-2; J gene: TRBJ2-1; D gene: -; clone size: many; CDR3 protein: CASSPSLDQFF; CDR3 DNA: TGTGCCAGCAGCCCCTCCCTAGATCAGTTCTTC
V gene: TRBV4-2; J gene: TRBJ2-2; D gene: TRBD2; clone size: few; CDR3 protein: CASKPGTSGRVTGELFF; CDR3 DNA: TGTGCCAGCAAGCCTGGGACTAGCGGGAGAGTCACCGGGGAGCTGTTTTTT
V gene: TRBV6-6; J gene: TRBJ2-1; D gene: TRBD2; clone size: many; CDR3 protein: CASSKIGLAGSTYNEQFF; CDR3 DNA: TGTGCCAGCAGTAAAATCGGACTAGCGGGATCGACCTACAATGAGCAGTTCTTC
V gene: TRBV11-2; J gene: TRBJ2-7; D gene: -; clone size: -; CDR3 protein: CASSPPFTRSEQYF; CDR3 DNA: TGTGCCAGCAGCCCTCCGTTCACGAGGAGCGAGCAGTACTTC
V gene: TRBV14; J gene: TRBJ2-7; D gene: -; clone size: many; CDR3 protein: CASSQGAGYEQYF; CDR3 DNA: TGTGCCAGCAGCCAAGGGGCTGGCTACGAGCAGTACTTC
V gene: TRBV4-1; J gene: TRBJ1-1; D gene: -; clone size: many; CDR3 protein: CASSRGAGMNTEAFF; CDR3 DNA: TGCGCCAGCAGCCGCGGTGCAGGGATGAACACTGAAGCTTTCTTT
V gene: TRBV10-3; J gene: TRBJ2-3; D gene: -; clone size: many; CDR3 protein: CAISAAGGLTDTQYF; CDR3 DNA: TGTGCCATCAGTGCTGCCGGGGGGCTCACAGATACGCAGTATTTT
V gene: TRBV6-1; J gene: TRBJ2-3; D gene: -; clone size: -; CDR3 protein: CASSLDTAVTDTQYF; CDR3 DNA: TGTGCCAGCAGCCTGGACACCGCCGTCACAGATACGCAGTATTTT
V gene: TRBV19; J gene: TRBJ2-3; D gene: -; clone size: few; CDR3 protein: CASSIVQGGTDTQYF; CDR3 DNA: TGTGCCAGTAGTATAGTTCAGGGAGGCACAGATACGCAGTATTTT
V gene: TRBV20-1; J gene: TRBJ2-3; D gene: TRBD2; clone size: -; CDR3 protein: CSATPAGGTDTQYF; CDR3 DNA: TGCAGTGCCACCCCAGCGGGAGGCACAGATACGCAGTATTTT
V gene: TRBV3-1; J gene: TRBJ2-1; D gene: -; clone size: -; CDR3 protein: CASSLASYNEQFF; CDR3 DNA: TGTGCCAGCAGCCTTGCGTCCTACAATGAGCAGTTCTTC